The 4 T cell receptor beta chains below were found in one sample sequenced in a study of blood T cell repertoires in COVID-19. Libraries were prepared by immunoSEQ multiplex PCR; TCRdb keeps only in-frame clonotypes and omits some of them. The sample lists 110,000 to 150,000 clones; approximately 80% were seen once. The sample comprised PBMCs or T cells enriched from blood (not recorded which). The receptors here all came from a woman aged 50 to 60 who had recovered from COVID-19.

V is TRBV5-1 and J is TRBJ1-2; D is uncertain. The CDR3 is 14 amino acids. V dropped 0 bases and J dropped 4 bases, with 10 bases sitting between them. Germline V lookup: CDR1 SGHRS, CDR2 YFSETQ. The CDR3 spells CASSLGPQSYGYTF. CDR3 DNA: TGCGCCAGCAGCTTGGGTCCACAGAGCTATGGCTACACCTTC.

The chain links TRBV29-1 to TRBJ2-5; tentatively, D is TRBD2 (7 bases). Germline values: CDR1 SQVTM, CDR2 ANQGSEA. This CDR3 has 12 amino acids. Trimming left V 7 bases short and J 5 bases short, with 14 bases between. Here the CDR3 reads CSGRGAAETQYF. The CDR3 bases are TGCAGCGGCCGGGGGGCGGCGGAGACCCAGTACTTC.

CDR3 protein: CASGQGGAFF. The CDR3 DNA reads as TGTGCCAGCGGACAAGGAGGAGCTTTCTTT. This chain links TRBV3-1 (or the pseudogene TRBV3-2) with TRBJ1-1, with D possibly TRBD1 on 5 matching bases. V was pared by 8 bases and J by 10 bases, with 11 bases between. This CDR3 is 10 amino acids long. CDR1 and CDR2 (germline): LGHDT, YNNKEL (reference sequence).

This chain uses TRBV6-5 with TRBJ1-4; 11 bases are shared with TRBD1. After removal of 6 bases from V and 7 bases from J, the junction contained 4 bases not matched to a gene. The length of the CDR3 is 14 residues. The germline gives CDR1 MNHEY, CDR2 SVGAGI. The CDR3 DNA is TGTGCCAGCAGCCACGGGACAGGGGGTGAAAAACTGTTTTTT. Protein product: CASSHGTGGEKLFF.